This record covers a single TCR beta chain. This clonotype was recorded at least ten times. The specificity of this receptor is unknown. No base-level quality is on record; no much larger clone is a single base apart. Library generation was performed with 5' RACE. Sequencing relied on an Illumina HiSeq 2500. The second PCR ran for about 7 to 11 cycles and used a J-beta primer mix along with a sample-barcoded 5' primer. A unique molecular identifier was introduced onto each TCR beta cDNA molecule by a template-switch 5' adaptor carrying 12 random nucleotides. At least 2.5 million CDR3-containing paired-end reads were obtained from each sample. First-strand cDNA synthesis was performed from all RNA using the Mint cDNA synthesis kit, with priming by a TRBC-specific oligonucleotide. Following uracil-DNA glycosylase treatment, a first 18-cycle PCR with universal primers M1SS and BC2_uni_R was performed on all cDNA. In the source study's methods: For normalization, 1 million high-quality reads, each with a distinct molecular identifier, were randomly selected from each sample. Reads sharing molecular identifiers were discarded rather than binned into consensus sequences. MiTCR, run with a Q25 quality threshold and the strictest error-elimination algorithm, handled CDR3 identification, clonotype clustering and error correction. A nonparametric unseen species model using Euler transformation provided a lower-bound estimate of total TCR beta diversity. TCRdb's own reprocessing of the public reads used fastp at Q25 and MiXCR and kept productive beta chains. Identical CDR3 proteins give one entry, which carries the most common genes and DNA. These V and J calls originate from TCRdb's pipeline instead of the authors' own analysis. This sample has more than 650,000 distinct CDR3 sequences in its table, and 22% of those were observed once. The ten largest clones add up to around 22% of the sample.

These data come from a study of blood T cells in healthy people across ages (dated by TCRdb to the mid-2010s). Concerning the study at large: In model experiments, roughly one uniquely barcoded TCR beta cDNA molecule per two T cells was captured by template switching. The study measured age-related changes in TCR beta repertoire diversity using deep sequencing normalized with unique cDNA molecular identifiers. Donors were grouped into four age groups: young (average approximately 16 years), middle-aged (39), aged (about 60) and long-lived (approximately 78). To avoid experimental bias, donors of different ages were distributed randomly across sequencing lanes. The study analyzed two additional independent replicas of 1 million unique cDNA reads from the same blood draw for two donors, one aged 18 to 30 and one aged 80 or older.

The donors were roughly 39 Caucasian individuals from Russia, aged 6 to 90 years, who were systemically healthy. Each donor gave ten milliliters of peripheral blood, drawn into EDTA-treated Vacutainer tubes. Ficoll-Paque density-gradient centrifugation was used to isolate PBMCs, with at least 7 million obtained per sample. Trizol reagent was used to extract total RNA from the PBMCs, yielding at least 5.5 micrograms per sample. For every donor, flow cytometry on a PBMC aliquot measured the percentage of naive CD45RAhigh/CD27high T cells. Study-wide findings and limitations: Observed TCR beta diversity per million T cells fell roughly linearly with age, and a significant reduction was already apparent by age roughly 40. There was a strong correlation between observed TCR beta diversity and the percentage of naive T cells measured by flow cytometry. Because donor CMV infection status was unknown, age-related changes in expanded clonotypes were potentially confounded. Estimates of total diversity based on one million sequenced T cells were considered lower bounds and underestimates. Compared with the aged group, the long-lived group had more naive CD4+ T cells, fewer expanded clones and increased TCR diversity, suggesting age selection. Since profiling was done on bulk unsorted PBMCs, naive and antigen-experienced compartments could not be conclusively compared.

The V end gives up 1 base and the J end 4 bases, leaving 7 bases in the junction not matched to a gene. The CDR3, from cysteine to phenylalanine, totals 16 residues. Only CDR3 DNA remains: 48 bases, in frame from the first base. The germline V gene encodes CDR1 SGHTA and CDR2 FQGNSA. The sequence came from a man aged 65 to 79 in good health. Material for sequencing was blood. The rearranged chain carries TRBV7-2 and TRBJ1-2; 9 bases in the junction line up with TRBD1. The sequenced DNA is TGTGCCAGCAGCTTAGGTCTGGGGACAGGGTCCTATGGCTACACCTTC. Its protein reads: CASSLGLGTGSYGYTF.